Shown below are 15 T cell receptor beta chains from a single sample sequenced in a study of T cells in Graves' hyperthyroidism and ophthalmopathy. The investigators amplified TCR beta CDR3 regions from RNA transcripts. TCR CDR3 underwent first-round RT-PCR with the HTBI primer set. One entry per CDR3 protein, called by TCRdb with MiXCR from the multiplex PCR reads. The table has 600,000 to 700,000 distinct CDR3 sequences, about 45% seen once. Sequencing was carried out using peripheral blood or thyroid tissue (not recorded which). The receptor set was obtained from an adult man with Graves' disease, either hyperthyroidism or ophthalmopathy (not recorded which).

This chain uses TRBV2 with TRBJ1-6, with 8 nucleotides matching TRBD1. Trimming at V came to 5 bases and at J to 0 bases, leaving 12 bases not matched to a gene. The CDR3 length is 19 residues. Looked up from germline, CDR1 is SNHLY and CDR2 is FYNNEI. This CDR3 reads CASSKRTGKLGSYNSPLHF. CDR3 DNA: TGTGCCAGCAGTAAGCGGACAGGGAAGTTGGGCTCCTATAATTCACCCCTCCACTTT.

This chain joins TRBV15 and TRBJ1-5, with D unresolved. V lost 2 bases, J lost 2 bases, and 16 bases lay in between. Germline assignment: CDR1 LNHNV and CDR2 YYDKDF (reference sequence). CDR3 length: 17 amino acids. The CDR3 region has the DNA TGTGCCACCAGCAGACCGGCTGCGACTGGAGGCAATCAGCCCCAGCATTTT. Protein product: CATSRPAATGGNQPQHF.

The J gene is TRBJ1-6, the V gene TRBV9; D gene unclear. The V gene lost 4 bases and the J gene lost 9 bases, with 14 bases spanning the gap. The CDR3 runs 14 residues. CDR1 SGDLS and CDR2 YYNGEE come from the germline V gene. CDR3 protein: CASSPAGEVSPLHF. The CDR3 bases are TGTGCCAGCAGCCCCGCCGGGGAAGTTTCACCCCTCCACTTT.

This sequence joins TRBV4-2 and TRBJ1-6, with a weak D call TRBD1 (6 bases). The CDR3 totals 15 residues. The germline V and J ends were trimmed by 5 bases and 7 bases, with 15 bases remaining between them. Germline CDR1 and CDR2: LGHNA and YNFKEQ. This CDR3 reads CASSLDGQPNSPLHF. The CDR3 DNA follows: TGTGCCAGCAGCTTGGATGGACAGCCCAATTCACCCCTCCACTTT.

The rearrangement uses TRBV20-1 and TRBJ2-5; D uncertain. The CDR3 spans 11 residues. V lost 7 bases, J lost 3 bases, and 9 bases lay in between. Germline CDR1 and CDR2: DFQATT and SNEGSKA (reference sequence). The CDR3 DNA sequence: TGCAGTGAGGGTGGAGAAGAGACCCAGTACTTC. As protein: CSEGGEETQYF.

The gene calls are TRBV9 and TRBJ1-4; TRBD1 aligns across 9 bases. Germline V lookup: CDR1 SGDLS, CDR2 YYNGEE. With V trimmed by 3 bases and J by 6 bases, 6 bases remained unmatched. There are 15 residues in the CDR3. CDR3 in amino acids: CASSDTGGAHEKLFF. CDR3 DNA: TGTGCCAGCAGCGACACAGGGGGCGCGCATGAAAAACTGTTTTTT.

This clonotype was detected only once. At one end, the junction sequence differs from germline, possibly due to a read error. The chain carries TRBV7-9 and TRBJ1-1; the D is unclear. This CDR3 comprises 14 residues. Germline-derived CDR1 and CDR2 are SEHNR and FQNEAQ (reference sequence). CDR3 DNA: TGTGCCACCAGCAGATTGGCCCTGAACACTGAAGCTTTCTTT. Its translation is CATSRLALNTEAFF.

The V gene is TRBV2, the J gene TRBJ1-2, with TRBD1 matching over 10 bases. Germline V CDR1 and CDR2: SNHLY, FYNNEI. The CDR3 is 12 amino acids. V was pared by 10 bases and J by 7 bases, with 6 bases of the junction left unmatched. CDR3 in amino acids: CATPGDRGGYTF. CDR3 nucleotides: TGTGCCACCCCCGGGGACAGGGGTGGCTACACCTTC.

This clonotype appeared many times. The chain recombines TRBV15 with TRBJ1-5; D not certain. The CDR3 covers 12 residues. Germline V gene data show CDR1 as LNHNV and CDR2 as YYDKDF (reference sequence). Between the trimmed V and J ends, which lost 0 bases and 6 bases, there was a span of 3 bases. The CDR3 region is CATSRDGQPQHF. The CDR3 DNA reads as TGTGCCACCAGCAGAGATGGTCAGCCCCAGCATTTT.

DNA of the CDR3: TGTGCCAGCAGCTTAGTTGGCGAGACAGGGATGAATGAAAAACTGTTTTTT. Protein: CASSLVGETGMNEKLFF. The J gene is TRBJ1-4, the V gene TRBV7-2; TRBD1 matches 7 bases. The CDR3 contains 17 residues. The junction had 10 bases not matched to a gene; V was cut back by 1 base and J by 5 bases. Germline V lookup: CDR1 SGHTA, CDR2 FQGNSA.

The rearrangement links TRBV9 to TRBJ1-2; 8 nucleotides agree with TRBD1. V was clipped by 2 bases and J by 7 bases; unmatched bases: 10. Looked up from germline, CDR1 is SGDLS and CDR2 is YYNGEE. CDR3 length: 15 amino acids. CDR3: CASSVETGEISGYTF. The CDR3 DNA reads as TGTGCCAGCAGCGTTGAGACAGGGGAAATAAGTGGCTACACCTTC.

This clonotype has only one observation. The genes are TRBV9 and TRBJ1-4; D is perhaps TRBD1 (6 bases). The CDR3 sequence is 16 residues long. With 4 bases removed from V and 8 bases from J, the gap between germline ends came to 21 bases. Per the germline V gene, CDR1 is SGDLS and CDR2 is YYNGEE. The CDR3 DNA sequence: TGTGCCAGCAGCCCAGCCCCTACAGGGAAGCGAGAAAAACTGTTTTTT. It translates to CASSPAPTGKREKLFF.

Comment on this clonotype: A read error may be the cause here, since a much bigger clone is one base away. The DNA is left out, because the CDR3 cannot be placed on it with certainty; the CDR3 is given as TCRdb lists it. The genes are TRBV5-1 and TRBJ1-1; the DNA was not compared with TRBD1, the D call given in the table. Germline values: CDR1 SGHRS, CDR2 YFSETQ. Including both end residues, the CDR3 is 14 amino acids long. The CDR3 is CASSLVGQGTEASF.

The CDR3 sequence is CASSSINAGSPLHF. The CDR3 DNA reads as TGCGCCAGCAGCTCAATCAACGCCGGGTCACCCCTCCACTTT. V usage is TRBV5-1 and J usage is TRBJ1-6; D gene unclear. Germline V gene data show CDR1 as SGHRS and CDR2 as YFSETQ. The CDR3 consists of 14 residues. Trimming removed 3 bases at V and 10 bases at J, with 14 bases between.

This clonotype was recorded many times. The chain has TRBV24-1 and TRBJ2-7, with D tentatively TRBD1 (5 bases). Per germline, CDR1 KGHDR and CDR2 SFDVKD. The CDR3 covers 14 residues. With 5 bases removed from V and 0 bases from J, the gap between germline ends came to 10 bases. CDR3 residues: CATSARTNSYEQYF. The CDR3 DNA reads TGTGCCACCAGTGCCCGGACAAACTCCTACGAGCAGTACTTC.